These T cell receptor beta chains were read from a single sample in a study of graft-versus-host responses after intestinal transplantation. The data were produced by immunoSEQ multiplex PCR, yet TCRdb's version contains in-frame clones alone and is incomplete. The table shows several thousand clones, with around 30% occurring only once. The input for sequencing was alloreactive CD8+ T cells from a mixed lymphocyte reaction culture, taken before intestinal transplant. The receptors come from a human patient who received an intestinal transplant. The conserved cysteine and the conserved F or W are not part of the CDR3 here. The D gene is left open where the match is weak.

v_call: TRBV9
d_call: TRBD1
j_call: TRBJ1-6
cdr3_aa: ASSDGTVYNSPLH

v_call: TRBV4-1
d_call: -
j_call: TRBJ2-3
cdr3_aa: ASSQDWRTDTQY

v_call: TRBV4-2
d_call: TRBD1
j_call: TRBJ2-1
cdr3_aa: ATARPGQGYNEQF

v_call: TRBV13
d_call: TRBD2
j_call: TRBJ2-7
cdr3_aa: ASSAGTSGGLSYEQY

v_call: TRBV30
d_call: -
j_call: TRBJ1-2
cdr3_aa: AWSVYKWQGAGYT

v_call: TRBV18
d_call: TRBD1
j_call: TRBJ1-2
cdr3_aa: ASSTGGYGYT

v_call: TRBV7-3
d_call: TRBD2
j_call: TRBJ2-3
cdr3_aa: ASSLTGGGADTQY

v_call: TRBV11-3
d_call: -
j_call: TRBJ1-3
cdr3_aa: ASSLDYTVGNTIY

v_call: TRBV4-2
d_call: TRBD1
j_call: TRBJ1-2
cdr3_aa: ASSQEGTGESSGYT

v_call: TRBV5-1
d_call: -
j_call: TRBJ2-7
cdr3_aa: ASSLIFIDRRLVYEQY

v_call: TRBV27
d_call: TRBD1
j_call: TRBJ1-2
cdr3_aa: ASSQTGTGGKFYGYT

v_call: TRBV19
d_call: -
j_call: TRBJ2-7
cdr3_aa: ASSDFSYEQY

v_call: TRBV9
d_call: -
j_call: TRBJ2-4
cdr3_aa: ASSDETGDIQY

v_call: TRBV4-1
d_call: -
j_call: TRBJ2-2
cdr3_aa: ASSQEGGGNTGELF

v_call: TRBV10-3
d_call: TRBD1
j_call: TRBJ2-1
cdr3_aa: AISWDRVIHEQF

v_call: TRBV5-1
d_call: -
j_call: TRBJ2-5
cdr3_aa: ASSLVLNPGVQETQY

v_call: TRBV7-6
d_call: -
j_call: TRBJ1-6
cdr3_aa: ASSLSSSYNSPLH

v_call: TRBV6-5
d_call: TRBD2
j_call: TRBJ2-1
cdr3_aa: ASSTGTSGDEQF

v_call: TRBV16
d_call: TRBD1
j_call: TRBJ1-1
cdr3_aa: ASSRRQGSYTEAF

v_call: TRBV27
d_call: -
j_call: TRBJ1-1
cdr3_aa: ASSFYPNTEAF

v_call: TRBV7-9
d_call: TRBD1
j_call: TRBJ1-2
cdr3_aa: ASSPTWQGGPYGYT

v_call: TRBV7-9
d_call: -
j_call: TRBJ2-7
cdr3_aa: ASSDPRRDYEQY

v_call: TRBV4-2
d_call: -
j_call: TRBJ2-7
cdr3_aa: ASSQGGPPNGQY

v_call: TRBV19
d_call: TRBD1
j_call: TRBJ1-4
cdr3_aa: ASFRTGGEATNEKLF

v_call: TRBV4-1
d_call: TRBD1
j_call: TRBJ1-6
cdr3_aa: ASSQDSRGLGSYNSPLH

v_call: TRBV2
d_call: TRBD1
j_call: TRBJ2-7
cdr3_aa: ASRGLLGQGRYEQY

v_call: TRBV6-5
d_call: -
j_call: TRBJ2-7
cdr3_aa: ASRTQGYEQY

v_call: TRBV6-6
d_call: -
j_call: TRBJ1-1
cdr3_aa: ASSHTQGPTEAF

v_call: TRBV29-1
d_call: -
j_call: TRBJ1-2
cdr3_aa: SVRGLEDYGYT

v_call: TRBV7-8
d_call: -
j_call: TRBJ1-1
cdr3_aa: ASSFAGDTEAF

v_call: TRBV7-8
d_call: TRBD1
j_call: TRBJ2-7
cdr3_aa: ASSPGTANYEQY

v_call: TRBV7-2
d_call: -
j_call: TRBJ2-2
cdr3_aa: ASSLAYLRELF

v_call: TRBV9
d_call: TRBD2
j_call: TRBJ2-7
cdr3_aa: ASSESGGGTYEQY

v_call: TRBV13
d_call: TRBD1
j_call: TRBJ1-1
cdr3_aa: ASSLGQGGTEAF

v_call: TRBV20-1
d_call: -
j_call: TRBJ2-7
cdr3_aa: SARDTYEQY

v_call: TRBV16
d_call: -
j_call: TRBJ1-2
cdr3_aa: ASSQYGTASNYGYT

v_call: TRBV9
d_call: -
j_call: TRBJ2-1
cdr3_aa: ASSPSGVSYNEQF

v_call: TRBV6-4
d_call: TRBD2
j_call: TRBJ2-2
cdr3_aa: ASSDSTGGRHTGELF

v_call: TRBV11-2
d_call: -
j_call: TRBJ2-3
cdr3_aa: ASSLSYGSGQY

v_call: TRBV11-2
d_call: TRBD2
j_call: TRBJ2-7
cdr3_aa: ASRKRDTYEQY

v_call: TRBV27
d_call: TRBD2
j_call: TRBJ2-1
cdr3_aa: ASSFRLAGFYEQF

v_call: TRBV7-2
d_call: -
j_call: TRBJ1-1
cdr3_aa: ASSLARGTEAF

v_call: TRBV7-8
d_call: -
j_call: TRBJ2-7
cdr3_aa: ASSLGADMFLNYEQY

v_call: TRBV9
d_call: -
j_call: TRBJ1-2
cdr3_aa: ASSVLGLSDGYT

v_call: TRBV19
d_call: TRBD1
j_call: TRBJ2-7
cdr3_aa: ASSIWGQGDEQY

v_call: TRBV9
d_call: -
j_call: TRBJ2-7
cdr3_aa: ASSVGDNYEQY